The rows below give T cell receptor beta chains drawn from one sample of a study of Ad26.COV2.S vaccination and SARS-CoV-2 variants. The method was immunoSEQ multiplex PCR; TCRdb's version includes in-frame clones alone and lacks a portion of them. This sample has some 400,000 clones, with around 89% found just once. Sequences were derived from peripheral blood, sampled in a trial of Ad26.COV2.S vaccine versus placebo. The source of these receptors is a person between 18 and 65 years old who received the Ad26.COV2.S COVID-19 vaccine or a placebo. Each CDR3 is given with its conserved first and last residue. Fields, in order: CDR3 protein, CDR3 DNA, clone size, J gene, D gene, V gene. The D gene is left open where the match is weak. Rows give clone size only sometimes, using once, few, many, or a class for an expanded clone.

CASGLQGLPQHF	TGTGCCAGCGGTTTACAGGGTTTGCCCCAGCATTTT	once	TRBJ1-5	.	TRBV28
CASSTTGNSYEQYF	TGTGCCAGCAGTACCACAGGGAACTCCTACGAGCAGTACTTC	.	TRBJ2-7	.	TRBV6-5
CASSTDRVQTQYF	TGTGCCAGCAGCACGGACAGGGTCCAGACCCAGTACTTC	.	TRBJ2-5	TRBD1	TRBV7-3
CASSEIGVTDTQYF	TGTGCCAGCAGCGAGATCGGAGTCACAGATACGCAGTATTTT	.	TRBJ2-3	.	TRBV5-4
CASSLATYEQYF	TGTGCCAGCAGCTTGGCAACCTACGAGCAGTACTTC	.	TRBJ2-7	.	TRBV5-6
CSVERVQGYTF	TGCAGCGTTGAGAGAGTTCAGGGCTACACCTTC	.	TRBJ1-2	.	TRBV29-1
CASSQVGQGATEQYF	TGTGCCAGCAGCCAAGTGGGTCAGGGGGCGACCGAGCAGTACTTC	.	TRBJ2-7	TRBD1	TRBV3-1/TRBV3-2
CASSQQIRTGEVGGYTF	TGCGCCAGCAGCCAACAAATACGGACAGGGGAGGTAGGAGGCTACACCTTC	.	TRBJ1-2	TRBD1	TRBV4-1
CASSYSAGANYGYTF	TGTGCCAGCAGTTACAGTGCGGGGGCTAACTATGGCTACACCTTC	.	TRBJ1-2	.	TRBV6-5
CASSQEQAGGYTGELFF	TGTGCCAGCAGCCAAGAACAAGCGGGAGGCTACACCGGGGAGCTGTTTTTT	.	TRBJ2-2	TRBD2	TRBV4-2
CATSGFGDIQYF	TGTGCCACCAGCGGCTTTGGGGACATTCAGTACTTC	.	TRBJ2-4	.	TRBV15
CAWSVNGFEAFF	TGTGCCTGGAGTGTAAATGGTTTTGAAGCTTTCTTT	.	TRBJ1-1	.	TRBV30
CAIRGLQGDDYGYTF	TGTGCCATCAGGGGACTACAGGGTGACGACTATGGCTACACCTTC	.	TRBJ1-2	.	TRBV10-3
CASSLWDRGGPLHF	TGTGCCAGCAGTTTATGGGACAGGGGGGGACCCCTCCACTTT	.	TRBJ1-6	TRBD1	TRBV28
CASSAKRQGARFRTEAFF	TGTGCCAGCAGCGCCAAACGACAGGGGGCGCGGTTTAGGACTGAAGCTTTCTTT	.	TRBJ1-1	.	TRBV21-1
CASSLRTGFLNSPLHF	TGTGCCAGCAGTCTACGGACAGGGTTTCTGAATTCACCCCTCCACTTT	.	TRBJ1-6	TRBD1	TRBV27
CASSAPGQGNEQYF	TGTGCCAGCAGTGCCCCGGGACAGGGGAACGAGCAGTACTTC	.	TRBJ2-7	TRBD1	TRBV28
CASRLGTSGTHNEQFF	TGTGCCAGCAGGCTTGGGACTAGCGGGACGCACAATGAGCAGTTCTTC	.	TRBJ2-1	TRBD2	TRBV7-8
CASSESPGGNQPQHF	TGTGCCAGCAGTGAGAGTCCAGGGGGCAATCAGCCCCAGCATTTT	.	TRBJ1-5	.	TRBV2
CASSATSGRAEEQFF	TGTGCCAGTAGTGCTACTAGCGGGAGGGCCGAGGAGCAGTTCTTC	.	TRBJ2-1	TRBD2	TRBV19
CASTFSGEQYF	TGTGCCAGCACGTTTTCGGGCGAGCAGTACTTC	.	TRBJ2-7	.	TRBV2
CASSLYGLAASTGELFF	TGTGCCAGCAGTTTATATGGGCTAGCGGCCTCGACCGGGGAGCTGTTTTTT	.	TRBJ2-2	TRBD2	TRBV28
CASSQDRTVLETQYF	TGCGCCAGCAGCCAAGATCGTACCGTTTTAGAGACCCAGTACTTC	.	TRBJ2-5	.	TRBV4-3
CASSAGQGASNSGNTIYF	TGCGCCAGCAGCGCGGGACAGGGGGCCAGCAATTCTGGAAACACCATATATTTT	.	TRBJ1-3	TRBD1	TRBV5-1
CASSPGTLNEQFF	TGTGCCAGCAGCCCCGGGACCCTGAATGAGCAGTTCTTC	.	TRBJ2-1	.	TRBV7-3
CASSASDSTLAKNIQYF	TGTGCCAGCAGTGCCTCGGACAGTACCTTAGCCAAAAACATTCAGTACTTC	.	TRBJ2-4	.	TRBV28
CASSLRDNEQFF	TGCGCCAGCAGCCTCAGGGACAATGAGCAGTTCTTC	.	TRBJ2-1	.	TRBV5-1
CASSLAVAGVAYNEQFF	TGTGCCAGCAGCTTAGCCGTAGCGGGAGTAGCATACAATGAGCAGTTCTTC	.	TRBJ2-1	TRBD2	TRBV7-9
CASSLLTGGNPQHF	TGTGCCAGCAGTTTGTTGACAGGGGGCAACCCCCAGCATTTT	.	TRBJ1-5	TRBD1	TRBV28
CASTLQGPGELFF	TGTGCCAGTACCTTGCAAGGGCCCGGGGAGCTGTTTTTT	.	TRBJ2-2	.	TRBV19
CASGNGQSQETQYF	TGTGCTAGTGGCAACGGACAGTCCCAAGAGACCCAGTACTTC	.	TRBJ2-5	.	TRBV12-5
CAWKGQSTGELFF	TGTGCCTGGAAAGGACAAAGCACCGGGGAGCTGTTTTTT	.	TRBJ2-2	.	TRBV30
CASSFVGGPEETQYF	TGTGCCAGCAGTTTTGTTGGGGGGCCCGAAGAGACCCAGTACTTC	.	TRBJ2-5	.	TRBV28
CASSSASGNLLSTDTQYF	TGCGCCAGCAGCTCGGCTAGCGGGAATCTCTTAAGCACAGATACGCAGTATTTT	.	TRBJ2-3	TRBD2	TRBV5-1
CATAWRENGGELFF	TGTGCCACCGCCTGGCGGGAGAACGGCGGGGAGCTGTTTTTT	.	TRBJ2-2	TRBD2	TRBV6-5
CASSFGQADYGYTF	TGTGCCAGCAGCTTCGGACAGGCCGACTATGGCTACACCTTC	.	TRBJ1-2	TRBD1	TRBV5-4
CATSSSGTSLAKNIQYF	TGTGCCACCAGCTCCTCCGGGACTTCCCTAGCCAAAAACATTCAGTACTTC	.	TRBJ2-4	.	TRBV15
CAITPYRVLNTEAFF	TGTGCCATAACCCCGTACAGGGTTCTGAACACTGAAGCTTTCTTT	.	TRBJ1-1	.	TRBV30
CASSQDYRDSYNSPLHF	TGCGCCAGCAGCCAAGACTACAGGGACTCCTATAATTCACCCCTCCACTTT	.	TRBJ1-6	.	TRBV4-1
CASSGQQVGNYEQYF	TGTGCCAGCAGTGGACAGCAAGTAGGAAACTACGAGCAGTACTTC	.	TRBJ2-7	.	TRBV28
CASSLPGGGQAGELFF	TGTGCCAGCAGCTTACCCGGAGGGGGCCAGGCCGGGGAGCTGTTTTTT	.	TRBJ2-2	.	TRBV7-3
CSDRGNYGYTF	TGCAGCGACCGGGGTAACTATGGCTACACCTTC	.	TRBJ1-2	.	TRBV29-1
CASSSSGTNTEAFF	TGTGCCAGCAGCTCCTCAGGGACGAACACTGAAGCTTTCTTT	.	TRBJ1-1	.	TRBV7-9
CASSLSGREQFF	TGTGCCAGCAGTTTATCCGGACGCGAGCAGTTCTTC	.	TRBJ2-1	.	TRBV28
CASSLNWGPYNEQFF	TGTGCCAGCAGCCTGAATTGGGGCCCCTACAATGAGCAGTTCTTC	.	TRBJ2-1	.	TRBV7-2
CASSLGGGVGEQYF	TGTGCCAGCAGCTTAGGTGGCGGGGTCGGTGAGCAGTACTTC	.	TRBJ2-7	.	TRBV7-9
CASSLMSGWGNEQFF	TGTGCCAGCAGCTTAATGAGCGGGTGGGGCAATGAGCAGTTCTTC	.	TRBJ2-1	.	TRBV5-5
CATSERDRGDEQFF	TGTGCCACCAGTGAGCGGGACCGCGGGGATGAGCAGTTCTTC	.	TRBJ2-1	.	TRBV24-1
CASSELSGSVYNEQFF	TGTGCCAGCAGTGAACTTAGCGGGAGCGTTTACAATGAGCAGTTCTTC	.	TRBJ2-1	TRBD2	TRBV6-1
CASSYSGPTGPEQYF	TGTGCCAGCAGTTACTCGGGACCCACAGGGCCCGAGCAGTACTTC	.	TRBJ2-7	.	TRBV6-2/TRBV6-3
CASSPPQGWETQYF	TGTGCCAGCAGCCCGCCACAGGGGTGGGAGACCCAGTACTTC	.	TRBJ2-5	TRBD1	TRBV5-5
CASSLVLVPNEQFF	TGTGCCAGCAGCTTAGTGTTAGTTCCTAATGAGCAGTTCTTC	.	TRBJ2-1	.	TRBV11-2